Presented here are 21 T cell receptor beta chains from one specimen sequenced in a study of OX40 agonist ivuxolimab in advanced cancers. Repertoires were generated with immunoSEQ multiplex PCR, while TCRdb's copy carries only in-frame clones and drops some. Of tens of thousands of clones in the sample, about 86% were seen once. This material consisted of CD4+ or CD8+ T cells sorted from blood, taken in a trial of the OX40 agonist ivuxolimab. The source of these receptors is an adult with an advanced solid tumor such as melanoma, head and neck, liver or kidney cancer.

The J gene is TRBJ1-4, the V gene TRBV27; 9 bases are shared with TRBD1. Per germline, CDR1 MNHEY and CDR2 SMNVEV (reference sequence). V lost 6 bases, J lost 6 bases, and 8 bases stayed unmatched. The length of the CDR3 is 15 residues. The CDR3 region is CASRSWGQGDEKLFF. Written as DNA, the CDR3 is TGTGCCAGCAGGTCTTGGGGACAGGGTGATGAAAAACTGTTTTTT.

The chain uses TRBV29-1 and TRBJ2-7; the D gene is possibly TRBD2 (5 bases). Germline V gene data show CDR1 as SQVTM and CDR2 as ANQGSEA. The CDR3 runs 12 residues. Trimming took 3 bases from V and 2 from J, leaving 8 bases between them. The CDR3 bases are TGCAGCGTTGAGGAGGCCGCCTACGAGCAGTACTTC. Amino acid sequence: CSVEEAAYEQYF.

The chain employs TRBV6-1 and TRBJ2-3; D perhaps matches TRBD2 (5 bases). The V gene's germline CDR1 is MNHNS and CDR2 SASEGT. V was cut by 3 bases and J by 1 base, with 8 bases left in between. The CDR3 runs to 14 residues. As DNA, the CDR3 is TGTGCCAGCAGTGACGGGATCGGCACAGATACGCAGTATTTT. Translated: CASSDGIGTDTQYF.

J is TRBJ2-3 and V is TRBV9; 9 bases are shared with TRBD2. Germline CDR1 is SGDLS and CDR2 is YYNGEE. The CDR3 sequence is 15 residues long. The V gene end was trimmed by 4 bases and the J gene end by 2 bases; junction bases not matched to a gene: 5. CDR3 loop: CASSQRLAVTDTQYF. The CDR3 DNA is TGTGCCAGCAGCCAGAGACTAGCGGTCACAGATACGCAGTATTTT.

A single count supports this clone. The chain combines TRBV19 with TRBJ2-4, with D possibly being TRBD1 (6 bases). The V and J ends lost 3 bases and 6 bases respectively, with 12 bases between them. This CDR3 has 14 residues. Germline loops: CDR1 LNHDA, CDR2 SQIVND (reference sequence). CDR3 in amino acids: CASSIPGQRNIQYF. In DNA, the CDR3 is TGTGCCAGTAGTATCCCCGGACAGAGAAACATTCAGTACTTC. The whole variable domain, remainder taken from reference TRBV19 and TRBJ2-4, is DGGITQSPKYLFRKEGQNVTLSCEQNLNHDAMYWYRQDPGQGLRLIYYSQIVNDFQKGDIAEGYSVSREKKESFPLTVTSAQKNPTAFYLCASSIPGQRNIQYFGAGTRLSVL.

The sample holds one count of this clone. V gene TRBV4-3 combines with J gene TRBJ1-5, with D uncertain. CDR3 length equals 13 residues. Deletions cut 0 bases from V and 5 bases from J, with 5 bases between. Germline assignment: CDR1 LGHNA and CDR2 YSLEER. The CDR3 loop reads CASSQEFDQPQHF. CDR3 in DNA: TGCGCCAGCAGCCAAGAGTTTGATCAGCCCCAGCATTTT.

This chain's CDR3 is CASSLLQDSYEQYF. The CDR3 nucleotides are TGTGCCAGCAGCTTACTTCAGGACTCCTACGAGCAGTACTTC. The V call is TRBV7-9, the J call TRBJ2-7, with no clear D. The CDR3 sequence is 14 residues long. V was pared by 2 bases and J by 0 bases, with 8 bases between. Germline-derived CDR1 and CDR2 are SEHNR and FQNEAQ (reference sequence).

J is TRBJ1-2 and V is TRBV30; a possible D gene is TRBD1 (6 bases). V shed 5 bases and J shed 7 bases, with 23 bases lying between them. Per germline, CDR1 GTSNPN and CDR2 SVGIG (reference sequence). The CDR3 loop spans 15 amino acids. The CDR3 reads CAWRAATRRGLGYTF. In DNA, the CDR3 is TGTGCCTGGCGGGCAGCTACCCGACGGGGGCTTGGCTACACCTTC.

The CDR3 loop is CASSLFGTEGEKLFF. The CDR3 nucleotides are TGCGCCAGCAGCTTGTTCGGGACGGAAGGCGAAAAACTGTTTTTT. This chain uses TRBV5-1 with TRBJ1-4; TRBD1 is a possible D gene (5 bases). The CDR3 is 15 residues long. Germline CDR1 and CDR2: SGHRS and YFSETQ. The V end lost 1 base, the J end lost 8 bases, and 15 bases lay between the germline ends.

The CDR3 protein is CASSTYSGTPRSGNTIYF. DNA of the CDR3: TGTGCCAGCAGCACTTATTCCGGGACTCCCCGCTCTGGAAACACCATATATTTT. The chain employs TRBV9 and TRBJ1-3; tentatively, D is TRBD1 (5 bases). CDR3 size: 18 residues. Trimming took 4 bases from V and 0 from J, leaving 20 bases between them. The germline V gene encodes CDR1 SGDLS and CDR2 YYNGEE.

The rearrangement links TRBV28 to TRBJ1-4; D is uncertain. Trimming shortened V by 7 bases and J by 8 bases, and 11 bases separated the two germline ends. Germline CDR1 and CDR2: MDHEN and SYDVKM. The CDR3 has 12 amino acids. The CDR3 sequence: CASKPPQEKLFF. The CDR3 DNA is TGTGCCAGCAAACCCCCCCAAGAAAAACTGTTTTTT. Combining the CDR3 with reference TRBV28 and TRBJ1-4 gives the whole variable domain DVKVTQSSRYLVKRTGEKVFLECVQDMDHENMFWYRQDPGLGLRLIYFSYDVKMKEKGDIPEGYSVSREKKERFSLILESASTNQTSMYLCASKPPQEKLFFGSGTQLSVL.

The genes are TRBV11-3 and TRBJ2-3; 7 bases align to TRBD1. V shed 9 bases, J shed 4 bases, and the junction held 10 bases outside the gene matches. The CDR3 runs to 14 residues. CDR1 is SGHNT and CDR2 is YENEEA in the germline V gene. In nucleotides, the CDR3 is TGTGCCAGTACCGGGACAGAGGCACCAGATACGCAGTATTTT. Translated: CASTGTEAPDTQYF.

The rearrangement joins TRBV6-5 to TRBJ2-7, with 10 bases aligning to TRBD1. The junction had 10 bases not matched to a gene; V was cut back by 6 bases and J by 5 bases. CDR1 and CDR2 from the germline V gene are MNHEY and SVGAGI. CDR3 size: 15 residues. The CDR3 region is CASRKGTGVHNEQYF. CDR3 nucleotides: TGTGCCAGCAGAAAAGGGACAGGGGTACACAACGAGCAGTACTTC.

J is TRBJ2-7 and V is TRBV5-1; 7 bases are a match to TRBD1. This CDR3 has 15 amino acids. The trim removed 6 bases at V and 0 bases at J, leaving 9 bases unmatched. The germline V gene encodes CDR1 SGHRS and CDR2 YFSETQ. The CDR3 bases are TGCGCCAGCACCCCTGGGGACAGCAGCTCCTACGAGCAGTACTTC. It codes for CASTPGDSSSYEQYF.

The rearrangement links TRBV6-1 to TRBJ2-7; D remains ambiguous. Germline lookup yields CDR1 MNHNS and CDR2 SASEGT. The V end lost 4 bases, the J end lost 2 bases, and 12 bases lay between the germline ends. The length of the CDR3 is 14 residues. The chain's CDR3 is CASSGSGRAYEQYF. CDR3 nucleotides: TGTGCCAGCAGTGGTTCGGGTCGAGCCTACGAGCAGTACTTC.

The CDR3 nucleotides are TGTGCCAGCAGCTTAGGAGGTAGCGGGAGTGGTGCCGGGGAGCTGTTTTTT. Residues: CASSLGGSGSGAGELFF. The gene calls are TRBV7-9 and TRBJ2-2; 9 bases align to TRBD2. This CDR3 spans 17 amino acids. V lost 1 base, J lost 6 bases, and 9 bases stayed unmatched. CDR1 is SEHNR and CDR2 is FQNEAQ in the germline V gene (reference sequence).

The CDR3 DNA is TGTGCCAGCAGCTTAGTGTCTCTGAGTATGGGCACCGGGGAGCTGTTTTTT. Residues: CASSLVSLSMGTGELFF. This chain connects TRBV7-8 to TRBJ2-2; D ambiguous. The CDR3 spans 17 residues. V was pared by 1 base and J by 4 bases, with 16 bases between. From germline, CDR1 is SGHVS and CDR2 FQNEAQ.

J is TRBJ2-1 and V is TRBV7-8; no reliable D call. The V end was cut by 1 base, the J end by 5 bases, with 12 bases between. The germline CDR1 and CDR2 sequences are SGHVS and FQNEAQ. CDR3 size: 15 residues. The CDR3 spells CASSLGGRSHNEQFF. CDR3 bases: TGTGCCAGCAGCTTAGGGGGTAGGTCCCACAATGAGCAGTTCTTC.

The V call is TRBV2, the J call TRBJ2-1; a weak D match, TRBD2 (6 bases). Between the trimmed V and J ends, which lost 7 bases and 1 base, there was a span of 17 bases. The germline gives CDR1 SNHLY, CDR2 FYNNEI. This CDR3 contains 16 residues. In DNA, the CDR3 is TGTGCCAGCAACAAAGCTAGCGTTAGTTCCTACAATGAGCAGTTCTTC. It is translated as CASNKASVSSYNEQFF. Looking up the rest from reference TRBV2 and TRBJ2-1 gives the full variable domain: EPEVTQTPSHQVTQMGQEVILRCVPISNHLYFYWYRQILGQKVEFLVSFYNNEISEKSEIFDDQFSVERPDGSNFTLKIRSTKLEDSAMYFCASNKASVSSYNEQFFGPGTRLTVL.

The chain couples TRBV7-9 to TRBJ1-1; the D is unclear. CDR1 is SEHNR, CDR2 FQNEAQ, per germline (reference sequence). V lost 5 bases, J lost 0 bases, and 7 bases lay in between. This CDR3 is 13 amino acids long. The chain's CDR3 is CASSTPVNTEAFF. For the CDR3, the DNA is TGTGCCAGCAGCACCCCCGTGAACACTGAAGCTTTCTTT.

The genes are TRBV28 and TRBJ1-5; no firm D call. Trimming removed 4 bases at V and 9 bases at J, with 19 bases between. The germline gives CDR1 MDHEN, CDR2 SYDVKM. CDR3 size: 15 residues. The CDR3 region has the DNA TGTGCCAGCAGTTCCCTTGCACTTACAATCTCGCCCCAGCATTTT. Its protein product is CASSSLALTISPQHF.